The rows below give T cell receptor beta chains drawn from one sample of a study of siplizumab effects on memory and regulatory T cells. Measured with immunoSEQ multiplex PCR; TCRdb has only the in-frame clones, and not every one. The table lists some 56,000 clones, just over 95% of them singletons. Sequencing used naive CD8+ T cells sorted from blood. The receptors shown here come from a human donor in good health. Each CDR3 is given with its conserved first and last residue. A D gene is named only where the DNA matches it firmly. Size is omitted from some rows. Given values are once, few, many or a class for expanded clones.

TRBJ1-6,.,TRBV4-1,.,TGCGCCAGCAGCCAAGATGCGAGGTCACCCCTCCACTTT,CASSQDARSPLHF
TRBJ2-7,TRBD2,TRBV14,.,TGTGCCAGCAGCTTAGCGGGAGGGATAGACGAGCAGTACTTC,CASSLAGGIDEQYF
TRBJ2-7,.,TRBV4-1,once,TGCGCCAGCAGCCAAGTGGGGCAGCCCTACGAGCAGTACTTC,CASSQVGQPYEQYF
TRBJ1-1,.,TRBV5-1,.,TGCGCCAGCAGCTTGGGAGGGGGTACTGAAGCTTTCTTT,CASSLGGGTEAFF
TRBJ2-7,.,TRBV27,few,TGTGCCAGCAGTTCAGGAGGGTTTGACGAGCAGTACTTC,CASSSGGFDEQYF
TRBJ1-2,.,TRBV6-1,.,TGTGCCAGCAGTTCCGGGCCTCAAGCTTCCTATGGCTACACCTTC,CASSSGPQASYGYTF
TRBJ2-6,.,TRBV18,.,TGTGCCAGCTCACCACCGGGGTTAGGGGCCAACGTCCTGACTTTC,CASSPPGLGANVLTF
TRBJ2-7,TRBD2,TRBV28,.,TGTGCCAGCAGTGGGACTAGCGGGAGGGCCGACGAGCAGTACTTC,CASSGTSGRADEQYF
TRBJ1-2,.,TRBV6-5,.,TGTGCCAGCAGTTCGGGCGGCAGCTATGGCTACACCTTC,CASSSGGSYGYTF
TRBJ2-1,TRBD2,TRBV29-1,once,TGCAGCGTTGAACCTAGCGGGAGCCCTTACAATGAGCAGTTCTTC,CSVEPSGSPYNEQFF
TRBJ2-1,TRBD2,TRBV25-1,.,TGTGCCGTTGGACTAGCGGATACCTACAATGAGCAGTTCTTC,CAVGLADTYNEQFF
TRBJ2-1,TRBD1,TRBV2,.,TGTGCCTGCCGGGACAGCAACAATGAGCAGTTCTTC,CACRDSNNEQFF
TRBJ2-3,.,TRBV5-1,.,TGCGCCAGCAGCTGGGGGGGGCGCCCGGATACGCAGTATTTT,CASSWGGRPDTQYF
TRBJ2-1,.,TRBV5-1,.,TGCGCCAGCAGCTTGGGTTCCTACAATGAGCAGTTCTTC,CASSLGSYNEQFF
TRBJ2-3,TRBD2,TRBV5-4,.,TGTGCCAGCAGCTTGGAAGGTAAGACTAGCGGGAGTACAGATACGCAGTATTTT,CASSLEGKTSGSTDTQYF
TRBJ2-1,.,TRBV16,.,TGTGCCAGCAGCCAACTTCATGGGCAGTTCTTC,CASSQLHGQFF
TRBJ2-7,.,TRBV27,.,TGTGCCAGCAGTTTAGCCGGGACTCCCTACCAGCAGTACTTC,CASSLAGTPYQQYF
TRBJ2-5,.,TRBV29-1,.,TGCAGCGTTGAAATTTGGGGGAGCCAAGAGACCCAGTACTTC,CSVEIWGSQETQYF
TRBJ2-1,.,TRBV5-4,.,TGTGCCAGCAGCCCTGGCCCAGGGGACGGGTCCTACAATGAGCAGTTCTTC,CASSPGPGDGSYNEQFF
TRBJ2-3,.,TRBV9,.,TGTGCCAGCAGCGCGAAACTTGGCTGGGCGCAGTATTTT,CASSAKLGWAQYF
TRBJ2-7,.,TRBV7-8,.,TGTGCCAGCAGTCAAAAGCCCTCTAGAGCCTACGAGCAGTACTTC,CASSQKPSRAYEQYF
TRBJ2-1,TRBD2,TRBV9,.,TGTGCCAGCAGCGGACTAGCGGCTGAGCAGTTCTTC,CASSGLAAEQFF
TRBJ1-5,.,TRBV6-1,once,TGTGCCAGCAGTATTTGGGGCGGCAATCAGCCCCAGCATTTT,CASSIWGGNQPQHF
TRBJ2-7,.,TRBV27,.,TGTGCCAGCAGGGACAGCTACGAGCAGTACTTC,CASRDSYEQYF
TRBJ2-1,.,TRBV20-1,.,TGCAGTGCTTTCAGGGCGGGTGAGCAGTTCTTC,CSAFRAGEQFF
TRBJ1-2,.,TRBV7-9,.,TGTGCCAGCAGCTTTCTTCGGGGGGACTATGGCTACACCTTC,CASSFLRGDYGYTF
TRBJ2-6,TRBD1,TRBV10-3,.,TGTGCCACCGGACAGGACCTTTCTGGGGCCAACGTCCTGACTTTC,CATGQDLSGANVLTF
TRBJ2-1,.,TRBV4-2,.,TGTGCCAGCAGCCAAGAAGGCGGGACAGACAATGAGCAGTTCTTC,CASSQEGGTDNEQFF
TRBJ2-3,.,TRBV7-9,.,TGTGCCAGCAGTTCCAGGGGTCCAGATACGCAGTATTTT,CASSSRGPDTQYF
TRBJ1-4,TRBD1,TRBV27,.,TGTGCCAGCGGTAGAACAGGGGTTAATGAAAAACTGTTTTTT,CASGRTGVNEKLFF
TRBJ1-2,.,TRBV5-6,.,TGTGCCAGCAGCCTTGCATTATATAGCACTAACTATGGCTACACCTTC,CASSLALYSTNYGYTF
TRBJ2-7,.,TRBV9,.,TGTGCCAGCAGCACGAACAGGGACCCCGAGCAGTACTTC,CASSTNRDPEQYF
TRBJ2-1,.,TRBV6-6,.,TGTGCCAGCAGCTCCGGACAAGAGCAGTTCTTC,CASSSGQEQFF
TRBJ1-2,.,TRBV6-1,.,TGTGCCACCACCGATATGCAGGCGGGAGGCTACACCTTC,CATTDMQAGGYTF
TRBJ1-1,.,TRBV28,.,TGTGCCAGCAGTTTGACAGCGAACACTGAAGCTTTCTTT,CASSLTANTEAFF
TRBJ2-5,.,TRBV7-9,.,TGTGCCAGCAGCTCGTTACAGGGAGTAAAAGAGACCCAGTACTTC,CASSSLQGVKETQYF
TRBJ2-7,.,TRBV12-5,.,TGTGCTAGTGGTTTAGGCCTAGCCTACGAGCAGTACTTC,CASGLGLAYEQYF
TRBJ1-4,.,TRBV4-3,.,TGCGCCAGCAGCCAAGCCGTGTTGGTAACTAATGAAAAACTGTTTTTT,CASSQAVLVTNEKLFF
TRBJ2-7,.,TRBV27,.,TGTGCCAGCAGTTCTCCGAGCGACACCACCTACGAGCAGTACTTC,CASSSPSDTTYEQYF
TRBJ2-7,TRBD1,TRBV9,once,TGTGCCAGCAGTCTCGGGACAGGGGGTGGTGAGCAGTACTTC,CASSLGTGGGEQYF
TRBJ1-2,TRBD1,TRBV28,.,TGTGCCAGCACTTCACAGGGGGACTATGGCTACACCTTC,CASTSQGDYGYTF
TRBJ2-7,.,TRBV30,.,TGTGCCTCCCGGGATGCCTACGAGCAGTACTTC,CASRDAYEQYF
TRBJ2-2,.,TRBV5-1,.,TGCGCCAGCAGCTTCGATCAGACGGGAGAGCTGTTAGGGGAGCTGTTTTTT,CASSFDQTGELLGELFF
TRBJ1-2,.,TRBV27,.,TGTGCCAGCAGTTTAAATCCCGGGCCGGACTATGGCTACACCTTC,CASSLNPGPDYGYTF
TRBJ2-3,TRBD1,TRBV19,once,TGTGCCAGTAGTTCACCGGGACAGGGCACAGATACGCAGTATTTT,CASSSPGQGTDTQYF
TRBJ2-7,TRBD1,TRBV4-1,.,TGCGCCAGCAGCCAAGAGGACAGGGGGATCTCCTACGAGCAGTACTTC,CASSQEDRGISYEQYF
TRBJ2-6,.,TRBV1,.,TGCACCAGCAGCCAAGAATCCCGACTAGCGGGATCTGGGGCCAACGTCCTGACTTTC,CTSSQESRLAGSGANVLTF
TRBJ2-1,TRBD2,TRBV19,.,TGTGCCAGTAGTATAGGGGGACTAGCGGGAGCGAATGAGCAGTTCTTC,CASSIGGLAGANEQFF
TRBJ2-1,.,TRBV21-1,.,TGTGCCAGCAACTTTGGGGCTAGCAGGTTCTCCTACAATGAGCAGTTCTTC,CASNFGASRFSYNEQFF
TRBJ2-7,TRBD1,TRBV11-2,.,TGTGCCAGCAGCTTAGGGACAGGGACCCACGAGCAGTACTTC,CASSLGTGTHEQYF
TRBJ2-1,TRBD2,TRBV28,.,TGTGCCAGCAGTTTTTTAGCGGGAGGTCCTAATGAGCAGTTCTTC,CASSFLAGGPNEQFF
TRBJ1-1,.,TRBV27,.,TGTGCCAGCAGTTTATACCCACTCATGAACACTGAAGCTTTCTTT,CASSLYPLMNTEAFF
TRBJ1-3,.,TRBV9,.,TGTGCCAGCAGCCCTGGTTCGAGCTCTGGAAACACCATATATTTT,CASSPGSSSGNTIYF
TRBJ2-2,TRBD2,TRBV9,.,TGTGCCAGCAGCTTGGGACTAGCGGGAGGGGCCGGGGAGCTGTTTTTT,CASSLGLAGGAGELFF